This TCR beta chain was documented in a study of control samples from healthy donors and cancer patients. The table came from immunoSEQ multiplex PCR; TCRdb's copy has only in-frame clones and leaves some out. The sample includes around 78,000 clones, approximately 94% of them seen just once. CDR1 and CDR2 from the germline V gene are SGHRS and YFSETQ. With 4 bases removed from V and 2 bases from J, the gap between germline ends came to 13 bases. The CDR3 is made up of 14 amino acids. Sequencing input: blood. This chain connects TRBV5-1 to TRBJ2-7, with a tentative D call TRBD2 (5 bases). The receptor was derived from a woman under 30 in good health. This CDR3 reads CASSKNLAAYEQYF. In nucleotides, the CDR3 is TGCGCCAGCAGCAAAAACCTAGCCGCCTACGAGCAGTACTTC.